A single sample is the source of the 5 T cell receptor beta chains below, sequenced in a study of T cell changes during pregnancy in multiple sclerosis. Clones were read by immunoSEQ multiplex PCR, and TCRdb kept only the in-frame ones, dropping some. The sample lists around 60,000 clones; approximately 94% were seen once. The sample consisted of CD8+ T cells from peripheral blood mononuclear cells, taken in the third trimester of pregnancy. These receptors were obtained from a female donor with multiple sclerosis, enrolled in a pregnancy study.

The CDR3 DNA is TGTGCCAGCAGTACACCAGGAGAAAAACTGTTTTTT. This encodes CASSTPGEKLFF. The chain recombines TRBV27 with TRBJ1-4; D gene uncertain. CDR3 length: 12 residues. Trimming removed 5 bases from V and 8 bases from J, with 9 bases in between. Germline values: CDR1 MNHEY, CDR2 SMNVEV (reference sequence).

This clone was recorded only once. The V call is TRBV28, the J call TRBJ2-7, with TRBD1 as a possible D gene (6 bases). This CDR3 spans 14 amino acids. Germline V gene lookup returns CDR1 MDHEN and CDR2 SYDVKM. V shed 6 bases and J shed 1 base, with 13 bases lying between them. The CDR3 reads CASSLTGRSYEQYF. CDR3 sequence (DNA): TGTGCCAGCAGCTTGACAGGTCGATCCTACGAGCAGTACTTC. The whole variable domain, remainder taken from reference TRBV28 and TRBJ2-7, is DVKVTQSSRYLVKRTGEKVFLECVQDMDHENMFWYRQDPGLGLRLIYFSYDVKMKEKGDIPEGYSVSREKKERFSLILESASTNQTSMYLCASSLTGRSYEQYFGPGTRLTVT.

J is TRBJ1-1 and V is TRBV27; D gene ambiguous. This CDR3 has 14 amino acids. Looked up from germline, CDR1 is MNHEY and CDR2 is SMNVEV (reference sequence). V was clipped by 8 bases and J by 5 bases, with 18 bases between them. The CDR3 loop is CASVRTTEKTEAFF. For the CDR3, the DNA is TGTGCCAGCGTGAGAACGACGGAGAAGACTGAAGCTTTCTTT.

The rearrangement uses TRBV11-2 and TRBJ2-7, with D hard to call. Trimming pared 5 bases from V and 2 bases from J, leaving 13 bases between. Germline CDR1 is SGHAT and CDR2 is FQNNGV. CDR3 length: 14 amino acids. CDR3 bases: TGTGCCAGCAGCAGAACCCCATCGGCCTACGAGCAGTACTTC. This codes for CASSRTPSAYEQYF.

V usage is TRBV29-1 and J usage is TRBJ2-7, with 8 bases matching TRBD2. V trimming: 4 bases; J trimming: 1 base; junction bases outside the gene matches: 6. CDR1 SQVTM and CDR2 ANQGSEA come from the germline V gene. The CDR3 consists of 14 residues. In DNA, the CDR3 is TGCAGCGTTGTCGAGCGGGAGAAATCCTACGAGCAGTACTTC. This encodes CSVVEREKSYEQYF.